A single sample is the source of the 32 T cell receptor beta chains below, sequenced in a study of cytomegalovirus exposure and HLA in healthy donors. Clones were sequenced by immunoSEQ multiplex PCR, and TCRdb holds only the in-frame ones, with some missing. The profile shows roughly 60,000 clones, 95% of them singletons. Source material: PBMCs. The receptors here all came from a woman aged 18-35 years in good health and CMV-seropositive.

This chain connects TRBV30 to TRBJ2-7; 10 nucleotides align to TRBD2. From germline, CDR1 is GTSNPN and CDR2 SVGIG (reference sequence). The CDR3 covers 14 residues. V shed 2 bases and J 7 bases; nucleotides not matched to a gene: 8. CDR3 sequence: CAWSRGLAVWEQYF. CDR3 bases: TGTGCCTGGAGTCGAGGACTAGCGGTGTGGGAGCAGTACTTC.

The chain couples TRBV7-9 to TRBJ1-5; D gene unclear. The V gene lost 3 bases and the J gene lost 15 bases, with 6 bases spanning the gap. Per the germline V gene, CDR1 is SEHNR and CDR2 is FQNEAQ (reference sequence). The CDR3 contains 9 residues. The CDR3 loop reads CASSFLRHF. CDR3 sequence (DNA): TGTGCCAGCAGCTTTCTGCGGCATTTT.

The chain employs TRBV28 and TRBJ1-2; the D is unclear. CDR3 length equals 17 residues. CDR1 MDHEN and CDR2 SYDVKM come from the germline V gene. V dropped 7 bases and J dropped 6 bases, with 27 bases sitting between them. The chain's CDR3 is CASTIYPPAARRDGYTF. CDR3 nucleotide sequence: TGTGCCAGCACCATATATCCTCCGGCAGCCAGGAGGGATGGCTACACCTTC.

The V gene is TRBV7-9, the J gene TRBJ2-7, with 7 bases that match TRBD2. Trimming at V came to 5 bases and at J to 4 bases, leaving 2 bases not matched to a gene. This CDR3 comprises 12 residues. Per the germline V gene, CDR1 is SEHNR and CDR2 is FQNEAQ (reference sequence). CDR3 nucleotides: TGTGCCAGCAGCCCCGGGAGGTACGAGCAGTACTTC. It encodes CASSPGRYEQYF. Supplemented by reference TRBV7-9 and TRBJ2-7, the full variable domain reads DTGVSQNPRHKITKRGQNVTFRCDPISEHNRLYWYRQTLGQGPEFLTYFQNEAQLEKSRLLSDRFSAERPKGSFSTLEIQRTEQGDSAMYLCASSPGRYEQYFGPGTRLTVT.

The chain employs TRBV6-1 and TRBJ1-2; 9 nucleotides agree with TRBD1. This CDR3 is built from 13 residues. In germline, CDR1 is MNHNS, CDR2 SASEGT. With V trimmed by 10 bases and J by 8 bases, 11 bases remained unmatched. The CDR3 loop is CAISIDRGEGYTF. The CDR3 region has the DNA TGTGCCATCTCTATTGACAGGGGGGAAGGCTACACCTTC.

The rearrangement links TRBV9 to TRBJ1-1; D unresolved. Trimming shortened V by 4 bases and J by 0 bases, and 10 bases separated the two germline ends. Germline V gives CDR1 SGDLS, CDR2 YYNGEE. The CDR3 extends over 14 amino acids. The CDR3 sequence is CASSPRLMNTEAFF. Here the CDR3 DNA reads TGTGCCAGCAGCCCACGACTCATGAACACTGAAGCTTTCTTT.

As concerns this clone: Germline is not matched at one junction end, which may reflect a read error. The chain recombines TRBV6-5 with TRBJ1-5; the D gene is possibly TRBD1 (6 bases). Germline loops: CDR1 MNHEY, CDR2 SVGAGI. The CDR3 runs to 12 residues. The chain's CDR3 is CASPGGKQPQHF. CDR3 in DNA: TGTGCCAGCCCGGGGGGCAAACAGCCCCAGCATTTT.

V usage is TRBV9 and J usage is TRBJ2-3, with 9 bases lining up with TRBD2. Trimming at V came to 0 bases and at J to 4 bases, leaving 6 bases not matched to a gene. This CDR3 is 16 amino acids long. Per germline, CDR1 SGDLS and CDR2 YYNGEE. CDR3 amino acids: CASSVEGGGAADTQYF. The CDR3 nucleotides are TGTGCCAGCAGCGTAGAGGGCGGGGGGGCCGCAGATACGCAGTATTTT.

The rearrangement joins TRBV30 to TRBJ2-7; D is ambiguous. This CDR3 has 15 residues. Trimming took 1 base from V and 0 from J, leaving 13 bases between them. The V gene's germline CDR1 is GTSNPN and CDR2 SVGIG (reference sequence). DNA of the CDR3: TGTGCCTGGAGTGGTCGCCCCCTGAGCTCCTACGAGCAGTACTTC. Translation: CAWSGRPLSSYEQYF.

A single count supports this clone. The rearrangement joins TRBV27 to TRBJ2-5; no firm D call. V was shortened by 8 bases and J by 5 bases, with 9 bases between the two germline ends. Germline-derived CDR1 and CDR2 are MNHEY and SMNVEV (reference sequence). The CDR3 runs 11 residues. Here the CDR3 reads CASGSWETQYF. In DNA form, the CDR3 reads TGTGCCAGCGGCTCCTGGGAGACCCAGTACTTC.

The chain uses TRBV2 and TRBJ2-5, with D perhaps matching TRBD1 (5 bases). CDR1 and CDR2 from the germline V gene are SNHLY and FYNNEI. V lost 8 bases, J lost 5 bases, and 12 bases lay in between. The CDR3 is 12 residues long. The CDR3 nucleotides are TGTGCCAGCCACCCCAGGGTTGAGACCCAGTACTTC. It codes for CASHPRVETQYF.

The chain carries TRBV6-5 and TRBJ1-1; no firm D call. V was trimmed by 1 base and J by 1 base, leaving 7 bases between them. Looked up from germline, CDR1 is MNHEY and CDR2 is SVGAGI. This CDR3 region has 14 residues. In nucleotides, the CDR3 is TGTGCCAGCAGTTACTTCGCGGGGAACACTGAAGCTTTCTTT. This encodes CASSYFAGNTEAFF.

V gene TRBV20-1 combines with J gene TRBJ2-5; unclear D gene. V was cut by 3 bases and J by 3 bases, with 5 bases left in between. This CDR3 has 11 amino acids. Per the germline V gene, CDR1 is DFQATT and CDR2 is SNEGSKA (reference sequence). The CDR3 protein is CSARGEETQYF. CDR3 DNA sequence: TGCAGTGCTAGGGGCGAAGAGACCCAGTACTTC.

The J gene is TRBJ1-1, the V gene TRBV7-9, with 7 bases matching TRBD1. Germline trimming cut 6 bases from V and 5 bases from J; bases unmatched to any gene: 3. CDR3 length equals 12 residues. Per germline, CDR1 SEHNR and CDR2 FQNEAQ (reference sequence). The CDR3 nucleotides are TGTGCCAGCAGTCCACAGGGGACTGAAGCTTTCTTT. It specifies CASSPQGTEAFF.

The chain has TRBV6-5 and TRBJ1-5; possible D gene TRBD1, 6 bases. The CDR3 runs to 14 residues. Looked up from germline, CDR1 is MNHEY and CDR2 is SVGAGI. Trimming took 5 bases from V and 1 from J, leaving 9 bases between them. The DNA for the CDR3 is TGTGCCAGCAGTAGGGACACCAGCAATCAGCCCCAGCATTTT. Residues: CASSRDTSNQPQHF.

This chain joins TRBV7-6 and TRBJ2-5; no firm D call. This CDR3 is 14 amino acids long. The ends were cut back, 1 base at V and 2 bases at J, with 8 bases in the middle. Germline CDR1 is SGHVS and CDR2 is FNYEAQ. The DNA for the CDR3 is TGTGCCAGCAGCTTAGTACCCAGGCAAGAGACCCAGTACTTC. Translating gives CASSLVPRQETQYF.

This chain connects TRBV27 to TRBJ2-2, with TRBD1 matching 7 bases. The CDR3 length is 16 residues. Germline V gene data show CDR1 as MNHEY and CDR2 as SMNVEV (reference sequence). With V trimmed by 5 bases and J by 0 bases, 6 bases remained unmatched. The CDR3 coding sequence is TGTGCCAGCAGTGCAAGGACAGGCTCGAACACCGGGGAGCTGTTTTTT. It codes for CASSARTGSNTGELFF.

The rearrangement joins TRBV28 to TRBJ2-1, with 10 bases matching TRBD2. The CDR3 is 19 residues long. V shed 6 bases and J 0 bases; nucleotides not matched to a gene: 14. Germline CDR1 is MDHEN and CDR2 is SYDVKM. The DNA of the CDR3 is TGTGCCAGCAGAACCCGACTAGCGGGCCTAGCAAGCTCCTACAATGAGCAGTTCTTC. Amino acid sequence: CASRTRLAGLASSYNEQFF.

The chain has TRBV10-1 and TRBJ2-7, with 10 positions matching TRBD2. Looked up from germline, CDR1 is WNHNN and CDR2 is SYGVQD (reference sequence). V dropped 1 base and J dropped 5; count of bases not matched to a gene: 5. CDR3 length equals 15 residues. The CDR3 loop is CASSEFTSGTNEQYF. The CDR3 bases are TGCGCCAGCAGTGAGTTTACTAGCGGGACTAACGAGCAGTACTTC.

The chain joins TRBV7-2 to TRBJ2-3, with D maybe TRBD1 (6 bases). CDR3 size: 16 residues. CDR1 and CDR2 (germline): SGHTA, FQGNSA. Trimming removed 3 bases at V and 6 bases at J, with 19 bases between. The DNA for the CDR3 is TGTGCCAGCAGCTTCCCAGGGGACGGCTACCGGGATACGCAGTATTTT. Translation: CASSFPGDGYRDTQYF.

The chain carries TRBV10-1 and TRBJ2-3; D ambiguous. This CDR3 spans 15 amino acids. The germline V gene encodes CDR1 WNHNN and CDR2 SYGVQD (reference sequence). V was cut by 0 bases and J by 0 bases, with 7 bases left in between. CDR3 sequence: CASSESPGSTDTQYF. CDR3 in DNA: TGCGCCAGCAGTGAGTCGCCCGGGAGCACAGATACGCAGTATTTT.

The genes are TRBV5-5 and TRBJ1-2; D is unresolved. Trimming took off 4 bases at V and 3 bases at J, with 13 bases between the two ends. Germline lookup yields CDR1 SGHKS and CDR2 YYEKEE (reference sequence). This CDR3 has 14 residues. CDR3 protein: CASSLAGWDYGYTF. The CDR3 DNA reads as TGTGCCAGCAGCCTAGCAGGATGGGACTATGGCTACACCTTC.

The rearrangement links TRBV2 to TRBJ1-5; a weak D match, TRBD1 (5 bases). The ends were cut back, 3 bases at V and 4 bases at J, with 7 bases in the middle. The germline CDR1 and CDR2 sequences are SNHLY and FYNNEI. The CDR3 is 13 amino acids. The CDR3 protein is CASSDRANQPQHF. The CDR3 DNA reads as TGTGCCAGCAGTGACAGGGCTAATCAGCCCCAGCATTTT.

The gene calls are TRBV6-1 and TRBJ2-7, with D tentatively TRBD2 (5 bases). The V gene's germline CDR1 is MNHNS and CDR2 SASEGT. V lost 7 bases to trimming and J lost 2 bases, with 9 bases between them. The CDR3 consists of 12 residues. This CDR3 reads CASKRDAYEQYF. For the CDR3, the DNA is TGTGCCAGCAAACGGGATGCCTACGAGCAGTACTTC.

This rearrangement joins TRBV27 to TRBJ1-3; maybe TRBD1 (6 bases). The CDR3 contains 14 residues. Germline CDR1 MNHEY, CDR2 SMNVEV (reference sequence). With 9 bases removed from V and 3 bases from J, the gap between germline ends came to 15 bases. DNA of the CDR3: TGTGCCAGGGAGGGGGGGGCTATTGGAAACACCATATATTTT. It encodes CAREGGAIGNTIYF.

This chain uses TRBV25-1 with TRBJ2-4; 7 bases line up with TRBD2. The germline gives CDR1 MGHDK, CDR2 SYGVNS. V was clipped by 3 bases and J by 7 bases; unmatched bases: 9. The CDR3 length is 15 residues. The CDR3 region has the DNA TGTGCCAGCAGTGAGGTACGGGACTATGGGAACATTCAGTACTTC. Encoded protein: CASSEVRDYGNIQYF.

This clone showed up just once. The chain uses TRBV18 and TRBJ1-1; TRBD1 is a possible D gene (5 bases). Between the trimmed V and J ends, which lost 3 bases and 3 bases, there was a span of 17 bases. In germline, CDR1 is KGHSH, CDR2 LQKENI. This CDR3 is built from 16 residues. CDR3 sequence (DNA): TGTGCCAGCTCACCCGCTGCAGGGAACTTGGACACTGAAGCTTTCTTT. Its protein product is CASSPAAGNLDTEAFF.

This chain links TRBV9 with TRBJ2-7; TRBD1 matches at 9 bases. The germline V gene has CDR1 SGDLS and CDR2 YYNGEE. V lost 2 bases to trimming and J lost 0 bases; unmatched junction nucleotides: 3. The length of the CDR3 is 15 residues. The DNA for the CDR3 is TGTGCCAGCAGCGTTTACAGGGGGCGCTCCTACGAGCAGTACTTC. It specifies CASSVYRGRSYEQYF.

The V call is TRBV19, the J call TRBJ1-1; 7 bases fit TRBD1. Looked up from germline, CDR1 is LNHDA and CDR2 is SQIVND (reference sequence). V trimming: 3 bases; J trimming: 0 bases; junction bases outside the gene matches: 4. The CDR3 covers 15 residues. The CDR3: CASSMGQPMNTEAFF. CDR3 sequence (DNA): TGTGCCAGTAGTATGGGACAGCCTATGAACACTGAAGCTTTCTTT. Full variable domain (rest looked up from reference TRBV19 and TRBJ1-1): DGGITQSPKYLFRKEGQNVTLSCEQNLNHDAMYWYRQDPGQGLRLIYYSQIVNDFQKGDIAEGYSVSREKKESFPLTVTSAQKNPTAFYLCASSMGQPMNTEAFFGQGTRLTVV.

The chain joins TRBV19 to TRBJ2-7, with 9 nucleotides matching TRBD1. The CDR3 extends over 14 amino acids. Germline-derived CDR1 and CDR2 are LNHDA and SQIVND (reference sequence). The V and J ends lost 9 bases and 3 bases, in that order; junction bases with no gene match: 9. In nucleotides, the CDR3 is TGTGCCAGCTCCCCCGGGACAGGGAACTACGAGCAGTACTTC. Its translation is CASSPGTGNYEQYF. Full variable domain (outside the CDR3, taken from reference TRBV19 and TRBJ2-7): DGGITQSPKYLFRKEGQNVTLSCEQNLNHDAMYWYRQDPGQGLRLIYYSQIVNDFQKGDIAEGYSVSREKKESFPLTVTSAQKNPTAFYLCASSPGTGNYEQYFGPGTRLTVT.

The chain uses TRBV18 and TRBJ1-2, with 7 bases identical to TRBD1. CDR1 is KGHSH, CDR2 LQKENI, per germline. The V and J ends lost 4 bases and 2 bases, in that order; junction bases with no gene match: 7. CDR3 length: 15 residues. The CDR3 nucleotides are TGTGCCAGCTCACTTCGACCGGGACAGAACTATGGCTACACCTTC. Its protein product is CASSLRPGQNYGYTF. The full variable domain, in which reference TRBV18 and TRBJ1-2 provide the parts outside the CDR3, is NAGVMQNPRHLVRRRGQEARLRCSPMKGHSHVYWYRQLPEEGLKFMVYLQKENIIDESGMPKERFSAEFPKEGPSILRIQQVVRGDSAAYFCASSLRPGQNYGYTFGSGTRLTVV.

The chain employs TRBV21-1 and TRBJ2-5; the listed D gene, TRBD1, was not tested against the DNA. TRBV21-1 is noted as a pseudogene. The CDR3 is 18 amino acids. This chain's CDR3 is CASSTRKTSTGGRETQYF. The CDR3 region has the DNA TGTGCCAGCAGCACAAGGAAAACCAGTACAGGGGGTCGGGAGACCCAGTACTTC.